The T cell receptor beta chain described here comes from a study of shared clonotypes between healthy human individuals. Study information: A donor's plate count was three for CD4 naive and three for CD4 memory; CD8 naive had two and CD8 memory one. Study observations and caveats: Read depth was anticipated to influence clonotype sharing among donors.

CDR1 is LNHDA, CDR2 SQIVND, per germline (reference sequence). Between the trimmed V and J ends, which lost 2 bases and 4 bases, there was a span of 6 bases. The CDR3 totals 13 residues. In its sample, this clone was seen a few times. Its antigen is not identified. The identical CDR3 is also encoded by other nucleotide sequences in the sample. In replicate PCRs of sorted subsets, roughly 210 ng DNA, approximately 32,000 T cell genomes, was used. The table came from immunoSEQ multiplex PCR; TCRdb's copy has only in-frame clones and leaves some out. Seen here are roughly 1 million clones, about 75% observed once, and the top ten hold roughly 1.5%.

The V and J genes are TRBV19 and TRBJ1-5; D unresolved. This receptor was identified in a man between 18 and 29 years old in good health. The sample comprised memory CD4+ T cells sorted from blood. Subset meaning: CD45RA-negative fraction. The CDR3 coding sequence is TGTGCCAGTAGTATACGAGGGAATCAGCCCCAGCATTTT. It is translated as CASSIRGNQPQHF.